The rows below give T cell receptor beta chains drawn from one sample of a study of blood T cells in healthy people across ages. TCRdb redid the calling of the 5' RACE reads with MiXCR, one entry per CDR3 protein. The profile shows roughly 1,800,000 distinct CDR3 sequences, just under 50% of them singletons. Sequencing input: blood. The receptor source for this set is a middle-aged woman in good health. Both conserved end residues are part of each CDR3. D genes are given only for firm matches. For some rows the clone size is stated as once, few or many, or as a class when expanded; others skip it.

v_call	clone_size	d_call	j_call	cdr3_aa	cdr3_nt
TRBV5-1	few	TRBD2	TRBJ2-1	CASSWVGGGAGDEQFF	TGCGCCAGCAGCTGGGTTGGCGGGGGGGCCGGGGATGAGCAGTTCTTC
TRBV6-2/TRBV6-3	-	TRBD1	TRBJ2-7	CASSYPTGMSYEQYF	TGTGCCAGCAGTTACCCGACAGGGATGAGCTACGAGCAGTACTTC
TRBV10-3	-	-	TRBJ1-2	CAISESGRESGYTF	TGTGCCATCAGTGAGTCGGGCAGGGAGAGTGGCTACACCTTC
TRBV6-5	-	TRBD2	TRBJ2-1	CASSYSSGGTPRFF	TGTGCCAGCAGTTACTCCAGCGGGGGGACCCCGCGGTTCTTC
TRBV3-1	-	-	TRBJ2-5	CASSQVRTGGTQYF	TGTGCCAGCAGCCAAGTTCGGACCGGAGGGACCCAGTACTTC
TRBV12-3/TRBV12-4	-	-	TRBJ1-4	CASGGALRSEKLFF	TGTGCCAGCGGGGGGGCCCTAAGGAGTGAAAAACTGTTTTTT
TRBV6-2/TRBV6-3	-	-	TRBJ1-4	CASSYRGGLNEKLFF	TGTGCCAGCAGTTACCGCGGCGGGCTAAATGAAAAACTGTTTTTT
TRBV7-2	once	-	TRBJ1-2	CASSQRAGAPDGYTF	TGTGCCAGCAGCCAACGTGCAGGGGCGCCTGATGGCTACACCTTC
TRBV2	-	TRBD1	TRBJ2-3	CASETGTGHTDTQYF	TGTGCCAGTGAAACCGGGACAGGGCACACAGATACGCAGTATTTT
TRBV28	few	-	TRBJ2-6	CASSPLRSGANVLTF	TGTGCCAGCAGTCCCCTTCGGTCTGGGGCCAACGTCCTGACTTTC
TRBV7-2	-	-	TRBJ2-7	CASSARVYTYEQYF	TGTGCCAGCAGCGCCAGGGTATACACCTACGAGCAGTACTTC
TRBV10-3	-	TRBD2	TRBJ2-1	CAISELLTSGGPYNEQFF	TGTGCCATCAGTGAGTTGTTAACTAGCGGGGGACCCTACAATGAGCAGTTCTTC
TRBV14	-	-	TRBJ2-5	CASSRTRGLQETQYF	TGTGCCAGCAGCAGAACCCGGGGCCTCCAAGAGACCCAGTACTTC
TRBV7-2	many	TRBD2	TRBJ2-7	CASSGGSGGDYEQYF	TGTGCCAGCAGCGGAGGTAGCGGGGGGGATTACGAGCAGTACTTC
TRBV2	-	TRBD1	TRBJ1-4	CASIRQGLSEKLFF	TGTGCCAGCATCAGACAGGGTCTGTCGGAAAAACTGTTTTTT
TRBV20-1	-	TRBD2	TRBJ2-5	CSARLGPGLAGGPAVEETQYF	TGCAGTGCTAGATTGGGCCCGGGACTAGCGGGGGGGCCAGCGGTCGAAGAGACCCAGTACTTC
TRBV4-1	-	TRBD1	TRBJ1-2	CVSSRAGTGFLGYTF	TGCGTCAGCAGCCGGGCCGGGACAGGGTTTCTCGGCTACACCTTC
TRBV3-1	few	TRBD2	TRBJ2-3	CASSQGLASSTDTQYF	TGTGCCAGCAGCCAAGGACTAGCGTCTAGCACAGATACGCAGTATTTT
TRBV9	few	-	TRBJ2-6	CASSPLVGGRAVYVLTF	TGTGCCAGCAGCCCCCTCGTAGGGGGGCGAGCTGTGTACGTCCTGACTTTC
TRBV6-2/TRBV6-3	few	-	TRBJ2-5	CASSLLAAETQYF	TGTGCCAGCAGCCTGCTAGCAGCAGAGACCCAGTACTTC
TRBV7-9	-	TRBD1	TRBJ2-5	CASSERGQAQETQYF	TGTGCCAGCAGCGAAAGGGGGCAGGCCCAGGAGACCCAGTACTTC
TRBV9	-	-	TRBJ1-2	CASSVVTATNYGYTF	TGTGCCAGCAGCGTAGTGACAGCTACTAACTATGGCTACACCTTC
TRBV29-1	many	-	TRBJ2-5	CSAEQGRGETQYF	TGCAGCGCAGAACAGGGACGAGGGGAGACCCAGTACTTC
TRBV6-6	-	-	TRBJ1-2	CASSPPGHSYGYTF	TGTGCCAGCAGTCCCCCCGGACACTCCTATGGCTACACCTTC
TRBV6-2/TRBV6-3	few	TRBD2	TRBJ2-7	CASSYSSGGADEQYF	TGTGCCAGCAGTTACTCGAGCGGGGGGGCCGACGAGCAGTACTTC
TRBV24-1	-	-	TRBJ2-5	CATSDLNHLQETQYF	TGTGCCACCAGTGATTTGAATCACCTACAAGAGACCCAGTACTTC
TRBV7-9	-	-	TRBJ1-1	CASSGGTSNTEAFF	TGTGCCAGCAGCGGGGGGACATCGAACACTGAAGCTTTCTTT
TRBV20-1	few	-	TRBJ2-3	CSASPPDTQYF	TGCAGTGCCTCACCACCGGATACGCAGTATTTT
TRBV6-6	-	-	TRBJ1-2	CASSYELWTGYTF	TGTGCCAGCAGTTACGAACTTTGGACTGGCTACACCTTC
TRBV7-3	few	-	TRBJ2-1	CASSLSLGREEQFF	TGTGCCAGCAGCTTATCCCTGGGACGAGAGGAGCAGTTCTTC